A selection of T cell receptor beta chains follows, all from one sample in a study of cytomegalovirus exposure and HLA in healthy donors. Sequenced by immunoSEQ multiplex PCR; TCRdb stores in-frame clones only, minus some. This sample yields under 200,000 clones, of which roughly nine tenths are seen a single time; 10% belongs to the top ten. The source material was PBMCs. The receptors originated from a woman younger than 30 in good health and CMV-seropositive. Both conserved end residues are part of each CDR3. D genes are given only for firm matches. Where a row states a size, it is once, few, many or the class of an expanded clone; other rows omit it.

d_call | j_call | clone_size | v_call | cdr3_aa | cdr3_nt
- | TRBJ1-4 | - | TRBV4-3 | CASSQGGGGLFF | TGCGCCAGCAGCCAGGGGGGGGGTGGACTGTTTTTT
- | TRBJ2-1 | - | TRBV11-2 | CASDSNLASNYYNEQFF | TGTGCCAGCGATAGTAACCTAGCGTCCAATTACTACAATGAGCAGTTCTTC
TRBD2 | TRBJ2-1 | - | TRBV6-5 | CASSYRLTSGYNEQFF | TGTGCCAGCAGTTACCGGCTGACTAGCGGCTACAATGAGCAGTTCTTC
TRBD2 | TRBJ2-2 | - | TRBV5-1 | CASSSLAGGTGELFF | TGCGCCAGCAGCTCTCTAGCGGGAGGTACCGGGGAGCTGTTTTTT
TRBD2 | TRBJ2-3 | - | TRBV5-1 | CASSRFGRAGTDTQYF | TGCGCCAGCAGCCGTTTCGGGAGGGCCGGTACAGATACGCAGTATTTT
TRBD2 | TRBJ2-5 | - | TRBV2 | CASSVAGGEETQYF | TGTGCCAGCAGTGTGGCGGGAGGGGAAGAGACCCAGTACTTC
- | TRBJ2-5 | - | TRBV10-2 | CASSDNSGTSSGETQYF | TGCGCCAGCAGTGACAACTCCGGGACTTCGTCGGGGGAGACCCAGTACTTC
- | TRBJ1-3 | - | TRBV30 | CAWSRSSGNTIYF | TGTGCCTGGAGTAGGAGCTCTGGAAACACCATATATTTT
- | TRBJ2-2 | - | TRBV10-2 | CASTDRRSGELFF | TGCGCCAGCACGGACAGAAGGTCCGGGGAGCTGTTTTTT
TRBD2 | TRBJ2-3 | - | TRBV19 | CASKSSGRAMDTQYF | TGTGCCAGTAAGTCTAGCGGGAGGGCCATGGATACGCAGTATTTT
- | TRBJ2-5 | - | TRBV9 | CASSVGQMETQYF | TGTGCCAGCAGCGTAGGACAGATGGAGACCCAGTACTTC
- | TRBJ2-7 | - | TRBV28 | CASKGGRYEQYF | TGTGCCAGCAAGGGGGGGAGGTACGAGCAGTACTTC
TRBD1 | TRBJ2-6 | - | TRBV6-6 | CASSYHQGVGANVLTF | TGTGCCAGCAGTTATCACCAGGGGGTCGGGGCCAACGTCCTGACTTTC
TRBD1 | TRBJ2-5 | - | TRBV5-1 | CASRLPGQGQETQYF | TGCGCCAGCAGGCTACCGGGACAGGGACAAGAGACCCAGTACTTC
- | TRBJ2-3 | - | TRBV6-4 | CASSPSSGSTDTQYF | TGTGCCAGCAGTCCGTCGAGCGGGAGCACAGATACGCAGTATTTT
- | TRBJ2-1 | - | TRBV29-1 | CSHMAQMSSYNEQFF | TGCAGCCACATGGCACAGATGAGCTCCTACAATGAGCAGTTCTTC
TRBD1 | TRBJ2-7 | - | TRBV19 | CASSMGHRPGQGIEYF | TGTGCCAGTAGTATGGGTCACCGTCCGGGACAGGGTATTGAATACTTC
- | TRBJ1-3 | once | TRBV18 | CASSPPGATGNTIYF | TGTGCCAGCTCACCACCGGGGGCAACTGGAAACACCATATATTTT
- | TRBJ2-5 | - | TRBV9 | CASSVGLARETQYF | TGTGCCAGCAGCGTAGGGCTAGCTAGGGAGACCCAGTACTTC
TRBD1 | TRBJ1-2 | - | TRBV4-1 | CASSQSQGAVGGYTF | TGCGCCAGCAGCCAGTCACAGGGGGCGGTTGGTGGCTACACCTTC
- | TRBJ2-2 | once | TRBV5-4 | CASSLATSPGELFF | TGTGCCAGCAGCTTAGCGACTAGTCCGGGGGAGCTGTTTTTT
- | TRBJ2-5 | few | TRBV28 | CASSYRTQYF | TGTGCCAGCAGTTACAGGACCCAGTACTTC
- | TRBJ2-1 | - | TRBV9 | CASSEGRLDEQFF | TGTGCCAGCAGCGAGGGGCGTTTGGATGAGCAGTTCTTC
- | TRBJ2-3 | - | TRBV4-3 | CASSQVLRDTQYF | TGCGCCAGCAGCCAAGTGCTGAGGGATACGCAGTATTTT
- | TRBJ2-6 | - | TRBV28 | CASDRANSGANVLTF | TGTGCCAGCGACAGAGCGAACTCTGGGGCCAACGTCCTGACTTTC
- | TRBJ2-3 | once | TRBV6-1 | CASGIPGGTDTQYF | TGTGCCAGCGGAATACCGGGAGGCACAGATACGCAGTATTTT
TRBD1 | TRBJ1-1 | - | TRBV19 | CASSRRQGTEAFF | TGTGCCAGTAGCCGACGACAGGGCACTGAAGCTTTCTTT
- | TRBJ1-1 | once | TRBV28 | CASSFNGNTEAFF | TGTGCCAGCAGTTTCAACGGTAACACTGAAGCTTTCTTT
- | TRBJ2-1 | - | TRBV5-1 | CASSFRGGNEQFF | TGCGCCAGCAGCTTCAGGGGTGGCAATGAGCAGTTCTTC
- | TRBJ2-7 | once | TRBV5-4 | CASSNTYEQYF | TGTGCCAGCAGCAACACCTACGAGCAGTACTTC
- | TRBJ1-1 | - | TRBV6-5 | CASRLTQGNTEAFF | TGTGCCAGCAGATTAACACAGGGGAACACTGAAGCTTTCTTT